The 22 T cell receptor beta chains below come from one sample, sequenced in a study of monozygotic twins with inflammatory bowel disease. Each CDR3 protein gets one entry in TCRdb, which reprocessed the 5' RACE reads and gives no DNA. The sample totals roughly 100,000 distinct CDR3 sequences; its top ten clones hold 1.9%. The sequencing input was blood. These receptor sequences come from a human donor with ulcerative colitis or Crohn's disease, or a healthy co-twin of an affected twin (not recorded which).

The genes are TRBV19 and TRBJ2-1. The V gene's germline CDR1 is LNHDA and CDR2 SQIVND (reference sequence). The length of the CDR3 is 15 residues. The CDR3 sequence is CASSMSGSSYNEQFF.

The V gene is TRBV29-1, the J gene TRBJ2-1; TCRdb proposes TRBD2, but this gene call is untestable without DNA. The CDR3 consists of 12 residues. The germline gives CDR1 SQVTM, CDR2 ANQGSEA. The CDR3 region is CSVAEGTNEQFF.

The chain uses TRBV19 and TRBJ2-1; TCRdb names TRBD2, which stays unverified in the absence of DNA. This CDR3 is built from 16 residues. Germline values: CDR1 LNHDA, CDR2 SQIVND (reference sequence). The CDR3 here is CASSKGRGNSYNEQFF.

The chain links TRBV3-1 to TRBJ2-5. There are 13 residues in the CDR3. Germline V gene sequence: CDR1 LGHDT, CDR2 YNNKEL (reference sequence). The chain's CDR3 is CASSPWTRETQYF.

The rearrangement uses TRBV6-5 and TRBJ1-4; there is no DNA to check the TCRdb D call of TRBD1. This CDR3 contains 15 residues. Germline CDR1 MNHEY, CDR2 SVGAGI. The CDR3 reads CASSYTQGNNEKLFF.

V is TRBV20-1 and J is TRBJ2-3; without DNA, the TCRdb call of TRBD2 cannot be checked. Germline V CDR1 and CDR2: DFQATT, SNEGSKA (reference sequence). CDR3 size: 14 residues. CDR3 amino acids: CSASGGRAVVTQYF.

The chain recombines TRBV5-5 with TRBJ1-1; TCRdb lists TRBD1, though no DNA is available to test this call. From germline, CDR1 is SGHKS and CDR2 YYEKEE (reference sequence). This CDR3 region has 14 residues. CDR3: CASSSRQQNTEAFF.

This chain connects TRBV6-5 to TRBJ2-7. This CDR3 comprises 13 residues. The germline gives CDR1 MNHEY, CDR2 SVGAGI. This chain's CDR3 is CASSPTELYEQYF.

The CDR3 sequence is CASSLVELAVSTDTQYF. The chain links TRBV5-6 to TRBJ2-3; TCRdb's D gene call, TRBD2, goes unchecked for lack of DNA. The CDR3 is 17 amino acids. The germline CDR1 and CDR2 sequences are SGHDT and YYEEEE.

V and J are TRBV19 and TRBJ1-2. The CDR3 length is 15 residues. The germline V gene encodes CDR1 LNHDA and CDR2 SQIVND (reference sequence). CDR3 residues: CASSPSWPSSYGYTF.

The genes are TRBV20-1 and TRBJ1-4; checking the TCRdb D call of TRBD1 is not possible without DNA. CDR1 and CDR2 (germline): DFQATT, SNEGSKA (reference sequence). CDR3 length equals 13 residues. The CDR3 spells CSARRQGGEKLFF.

This CDR3 reads CATSRDRAGVLYEQYF. This rearrangement joins TRBV15 to TRBJ2-7; TCRdb designates TRBD2, a call that cannot be tested without DNA. The germline V gene has CDR1 LNHNV and CDR2 YYDKDF (reference sequence). The CDR3 length is 16 residues.

This chain links TRBV6-5 with TRBJ2-1; TCRdb calls TRBD1, which cannot be checked without DNA. The CDR3 runs to 13 residues. The germline gives CDR1 MNHEY, CDR2 SVGAGI. This CDR3 is CASNPGRINEQFF.

J is TRBJ2-7 and V is TRBV10-1; TCRdb returns TRBD2, unconfirmable since there is no DNA. The CDR3 is 14 residues long. CDR1 and CDR2 (germline): WNHNN, SYGVQD (reference sequence). CDR3 amino acids: CASSPGLNDHEQYF.

The chain carries TRBV20-1 and TRBJ2-3. Germline V gene data show CDR1 as DFQATT and CDR2 as SNEGSKA (reference sequence). The CDR3 consists of 11 residues. The CDR3 here is CSARVGDTQYF.

The chain joins TRBV12-3 or TRBV12-4 to TRBJ1-2. The CDR3 spans 13 residues. The CDR3 here is CATGFSGRTGYTF.

The rearrangement joins TRBV7-2 to TRBJ1-2; TCRdb gives TRBD1 as the D gene, but with no DNA this cannot be confirmed. Per germline, CDR1 SGHTA and CDR2 FQGNSA. This CDR3 has 14 residues. This CDR3 reads CASSSTGGPYGYTF.

The V and J genes are TRBV7-2 and TRBJ2-4; without DNA, the TCRdb call of TRBD1 cannot be checked. The CDR3 runs 17 residues. Germline V gives CDR1 SGHTA, CDR2 FQGNSA. CDR3 protein: CASSLFLGGNVKNIQYF.

V gene TRBV27 combines with J gene TRBJ2-4; TCRdb selects TRBD2, and the lack of DNA leaves this call unchecked. The CDR3 sequence is 15 residues long. Germline CDR1 and CDR2: MNHEY and SMNVEV (reference sequence). The chain's CDR3 is CASSLSGLAGHEQYF.

The chain joins TRBV19 to TRBJ2-3; no DNA is available, so the TRBD2 call from TCRdb remains unchecked. Germline V gene sequence: CDR1 LNHDA, CDR2 SQIVND (reference sequence). This CDR3 has 17 amino acids. CDR3 region: CASMQGLAGDGTDTQYF.

V is TRBV3-1 and J is TRBJ2-1; there is no DNA to check the TCRdb D call of TRBD2. The CDR3 extends over 12 amino acids. Germline V gene sequence: CDR1 LGHDT, CDR2 YNNKEL (reference sequence). This chain's CDR3 is CASSQSGGGQFF.

The chain uses TRBV28 and TRBJ2-3; without DNA, the TCRdb call of TRBD2 cannot be checked. The germline V gene encodes CDR1 MDHEN and CDR2 SYDVKM. The CDR3 covers 16 residues. CDR3: CASSSRTSGRLGAQYF. Drawing the rest from reference TRBV28 and TRBJ2-3, the complete variable domain is DVKVTQSSRYLVKRTGEKVFLECVQDMDHENMFWYRQDPGLGLRLIYFSYDVKMKEKGDIPEGYSVSREKKERFSLILESASTNQTSMYLCASSSRTSGRLGAQYFGPGTRLTVL.